This T cell receptor (beta chain) is drawn from a study of beta chain features in type 1 diabetes. The study's findings and limits: The study found moderately but significantly shorter TCRB CDR3s in all four CD4+ subsets of Type 1 diabetes patients.

On this clone itself: The target antigen is unknown.

Since all of the isolated RNA was reverse transcribed, expressed TCRB transcripts were what got sequenced. The data were produced by immunoSEQ multiplex PCR, yet TCRdb's version contains in-frame clones alone and is incomplete. The table has roughly 180,000 clones, around 8% seen once. Sorted CD4+ subsets: naive, central memory, regulatory, stem cell-like memory (CD45RO/CCR7/CD25/CD127/CD95/CD27 panel). Germline V gene sequence: CDR1 LGHNT, CDR2 FRNRAP. V lost 7 bases, J lost 1 base, and 10 bases lay in between. The CDR3 is 13 residues long. The specimen was central memory CD4+ T cells from blood. The chain uses TRBV12-5 and TRBJ2-5; D ambiguous. The sequence came from a woman aged 40-49 years with type 1 diabetes. The CDR3 region has the DNA TGTGCTAGTGCCCACACGTCCCAAGAGACCCAGTACTTC. Translation: CASAHTSQETQYF.